The present T cell receptor beta chain was sequenced within a study of blood T cell repertoires in COVID-19. Study information: From the United States, Italy and Spain came samples of acute and convalescent COVID-19.

V dropped 1 base and J dropped 5 bases, with 15 bases sitting between them. The CDR3 consists of 15 residues. In germline, CDR1 is SGHAT, CDR2 FQNNGV. Per the study methods: Estimation of nucleated cell counts was performed using reference gene primer amplification. Generated by immunoSEQ multiplex PCR, the TCRdb table keeps only in-frame clones and is missing some. That table gives V, J and clone size, and the DNA gave D and trimming. The profile shows approximately 170,000 clones, around 82% of them singletons. This clone has a single count. Sequenced input: PBMCs or T cells enriched from blood (not recorded which). This TCR was recovered from a woman between 50 and 59 years old in a cohort exposed to, infected with or recovered from COVID-19 (not recorded which). The V call is TRBV11-2, the J call TRBJ2-7; possible D gene TRBD1, 6 bases. This CDR3 reads CASSLGARGSDEQYF. The CDR3 nucleotides are TGTGCCAGCAGCTTAGGTGCCAGGGGTAGCGACGAGCAGTACTTC.